Listed here are 9 T cell receptor beta chains from one sample, sequenced in a study of Ad26.COV2.S vaccination and SARS-CoV-2 variants. Treatment: around 19 received Ad26.COV2.S at low or high dose, single or two shots; 5 received placebo; per-sample allocation not given. Sampling took place 63 days after the first vaccine or placebo injection. TCRdb keeps only in-frame clones here, not all; method: immunoSEQ multiplex PCR. This table holds 380,000 or so clones, about 80% found once. Source: peripheral blood, taken in a trial of Ad26.COV2.S vaccine versus placebo. The source is a person between 18 and 59 years old who received the Ad26.COV2.S COVID-19 vaccine or a placebo.

J is TRBJ2-1 and V is TRBV7-5; the table's D call, TRBD2, has no DNA check behind it. TRBV7-5 is noted as a pseudogene. This CDR3 comprises 17 residues. The CDR3 loop reads CARSPRLAGGPFDEQFF. The CDR3 nucleotides are TGTGCCAGAAGCCCTCGACTAGCGGGAGGGCCATTCGATGAGCAGTTCTTC.

The gene calls are TRBV5-5 and TRBJ1-2; TRBD1 is a possible D gene (5 bases). Germline values: CDR1 SGHKS, CDR2 YYEKEE (reference sequence). V was trimmed by 0 bases and J by 2 bases, leaving 11 bases between them. The CDR3 has 15 residues. The chain's CDR3 is CASSLAERGNYGYTF. Written as DNA, the CDR3 is TGTGCCAGCAGCTTGGCAGAGCGGGGGAACTATGGCTACACCTTC.

The J gene is TRBJ1-1, the V gene TRBV3-1 (or the pseudogene TRBV3-2), with no clear D. Trimming took 1 base from V and 3 from J, leaving 3 bases between them. Germline assignment: CDR1 LGHDT and CDR2 YNNKEL (reference sequence). The CDR3 totals 12 residues. The CDR3 sequence is CASSQAYTEAFF. The CDR3 nucleotides read TGTGCCAGCAGCCAAGCATACACTGAAGCTTTCTTT.

The CDR3 region has the DNA TGTGCCAGCAGCCGCTCCGGGACTACACAATATGAGCAGTTCTTC. Translated, it gives CASSRSGTTQYEQFF. V is TRBV6-5 and J is TRBJ2-1; 7 bases match TRBD2. V was clipped by 6 bases and J by 8 bases; unmatched bases: 13. Germline V gives CDR1 MNHEY, CDR2 SVGAGI. The CDR3 covers 15 residues.

To note about this clone: This specimen includes other DNA sequences encoding the same CDR3. Written as DNA, the CDR3 is TGTGCCAGCAGCTTGGCCCAGGGGAACACTGAAGCTTTCTTT. Protein: CASSLAQGNTEAFF. The chain joins TRBV5-4 to TRBJ1-1; possibly TRBD1 for D (5 bases). Germline V gene data show CDR1 as SGHNT and CDR2 as YYREEE (reference sequence). The ends were cut back, 0 bases at V and 1 base at J, with 7 bases in the middle. The CDR3 is made up of 14 amino acids. The full variable domain, completed using reference TRBV5-4 and TRBJ1-1, is ETGVTQSPTHLIKTRGQQVTLRCSSQSGHNTVSWYQQALGQGPQFIFQYYREEENGRGNFPPRFSGLQFPNYSSELNVNALELDDSALYLCASSLAQGNTEAFFGQGTRLTVV.

This clone was detected once. The J gene is TRBJ1-1, the V gene TRBV2; D is possibly TRBD1 (5 bases). The CDR3 covers 13 residues. Germline V gene sequence: CDR1 SNHLY, CDR2 FYNNEI. Trimming took 5 bases from V and 1 from J, leaving 8 bases between them. The CDR3 DNA reads TGTGCCAGCAGTTCAGGGAGGAACACTGAAGCTTTCTTT. It yields the protein CASSSGRNTEAFF. The whole variable domain, filled in from reference TRBV2 and TRBJ1-1, reads EPEVTQTPSHQVTQMGQEVILRCVPISNHLYFYWYRQILGQKVEFLVSFYNNEISEKSEIFDDQFSVERPDGSNFTLKIRSTKLEDSAMYFCASSSGRNTEAFFGQGTRLTVV.

The chain recombines TRBV11-2 with TRBJ1-2, with TRBD1 matching 7 bases. CDR1 and CDR2 from the germline V gene are SGHAT and FQNNGV. The CDR3 loop spans 14 amino acids. The V gene end was trimmed by 5 bases and the J gene end by 10 bases; junction bases not matched to a gene: 13. The CDR3: CASSLWDSPSDYTF. The DNA for the CDR3 is TGTGCCAGCAGCCTATGGGACAGCCCCTCGGACTACACCTTC.

The chain employs TRBV15 and TRBJ1-1; the D is unclear. Germline CDR1 reads LNHNV; CDR2 reads YYDKDF (reference sequence). The CDR3 sequence is 14 residues long. The ends were cut back, 1 base at V and 4 bases at J, with 10 bases in the middle. CDR3 DNA sequence: TGTGCCACCAGCAGAGTTAAAGGTTCCACTGAAGCTTTCTTT. It encodes CATSRVKGSTEAFF.

This clone was detected once. J is TRBJ1-5 and V is TRBV19; D perhaps matches TRBD1 (6 bases). With 4 bases removed from V and 7 bases from J, the gap between germline ends came to 23 bases. CDR1 is LNHDA, CDR2 SQIVND, per germline (reference sequence). The CDR3 extends over 17 amino acids. CDR3 bases: TGTGCCAGTAGTACCGAAAGATCAGGGGCAGTCTGGCAGCCCCAGCATTTT. Residues: CASSTERSGAVWQPQHF.